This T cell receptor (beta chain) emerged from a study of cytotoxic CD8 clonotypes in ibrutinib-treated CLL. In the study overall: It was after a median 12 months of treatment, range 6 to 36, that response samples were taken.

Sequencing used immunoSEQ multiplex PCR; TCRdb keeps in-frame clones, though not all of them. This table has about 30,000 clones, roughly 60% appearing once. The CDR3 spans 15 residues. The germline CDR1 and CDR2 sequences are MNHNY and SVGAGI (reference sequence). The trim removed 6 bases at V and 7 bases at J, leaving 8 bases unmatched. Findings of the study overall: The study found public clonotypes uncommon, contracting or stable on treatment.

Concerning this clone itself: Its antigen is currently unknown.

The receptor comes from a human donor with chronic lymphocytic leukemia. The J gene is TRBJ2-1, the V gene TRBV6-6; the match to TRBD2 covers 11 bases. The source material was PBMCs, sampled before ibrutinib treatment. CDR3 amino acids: CASSLLAGGWNEQFF. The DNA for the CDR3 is TGTGCCAGCAGCCTCCTAGCGGGAGGATGGAATGAGCAGTTCTTC.